This T cell receptor (beta chain) was recorded in a study of cytomegalovirus exposure and HLA in healthy donors (dated by TCRdb to 2015 to 2018). In the study overall: According to an earlier analysis of a few hundred of the donors, about 170 million T cells yielded 90 million to 130 million unique TCR beta sequences and approximately 300 Gb of sequence data. Roughly 5 DR-DQ haplotypes were handled as single units for association and clustering, since linkage in the cohort was strong. Donor age, sex, ethnicity and CMV serostatus were compiled alongside the repertoire data. A later analysis re-examined previously published TCR beta repertoires from roughly 650 donors and added high-resolution HLA genotyping to investigate patterns of TCR occurrence. All discovery cohort repertoires had been generated using a single sequencing platform. A separate validation cohort of 100 to 150 different subjects was used in addition to the roughly 620-subject first cohort. Both class I and class II loci were covered by HLA typing, at four-digit resolution. An earlier analysis of around 580 of the donors used high-throughput TCR beta sequencing to judge whether each TCR beta V gene segment behaved as functional or pseudogenic. Rather than using new phenotypic data, the later analysis identified candidate immune exposures from TCR beta sequences and from how often those sequences occurred across donors. The study used immunosequencing to profile the T cell repertoires of 600 to 850 subjects and linked those repertoires to cytomegalovirus serostatus. Typing coverage varied by locus: about 620-640 donors for A, B, C, DRB1 and DQB1; roughly 500 for DQA1; about 600 for DPA1; fewer than 480 for DPB1. Of the roughly 420 genotyped donors, less than 90% were placed in the genetic ancestry cluster associated with self-reported Caucasian donors. About 280 gigabases of sequencing data and roughly 90 million unique TCR sequences were included in an early release covering roughly 600 HLA-typed donors. The aim of the study was to test whether cataloging public T cell receptors could identify signatures of past pathogen exposure. A later genetic analysis used genome-wide SNP genotypes for about 60% of the roughly 700 donors, treating that subset as a discovery cohort. Across about 380 genotyped donors of the cohort, an average of roughly 200,000 unique TCR beta nucleotide sequences per donor were sequenced, and about a sixth of those sequences were non-productive. To predict cytomegalovirus infection status, the study brought together high-throughput TCR immunosequencing, statistical association of individual TCRs with disease status, and machine learning.

The investigation overall reported the following: Across donors, most TCR sequences were observed very rarely, whereas some public TCRs were present in many individuals. A later analysis associated about 16,000 TCR beta sequences with specific HLA alleles at a false discovery rate of 0.05. Immune exposure information for the cohort was limited to CMV serostatus. According to a later analysis, parvovirus B19, influenza, CMV and Epstein-Barr virus appeared linked to several top co-occurrence clusters. The classifier was reported to diagnose cytomegalovirus status with high specificity and sensitivity in both the original and validation cohorts. A few of the identified cytomegalovirus-associated TCR beta chains were confirmed in vitro to be specific for cytomegalovirus antigens. The cohort was sequenced for TCR beta chains only, and without alpha or paired-chain data the features that could be detected were limited. HLA typing was unavailable for some donors at each locus, so association tests used only the typed subset. A later genetic analysis reported fewer N-insertions in productive TCRs among donors in an Asian-associated ancestry cluster than the roughly 720-donor mean. In a later analysis, HLA-associated TCR beta chains showed more clonal expansion and lower generation probabilities than non-associated chains that were equally common. Because the 87-base-pair reads could not distinguish some IMGT-functional V segments, including TRBV6-2 and TRBV6-3, those segments were excluded. A cluster of highly shared sequence variants was judged likely to be a technical artifact of the sequencing pipeline. Most CMV-associated TCR beta chains appeared to be HLA-restricted in a later analysis, and the HLA associations seemed to be driven largely by CMV exposure. Roughly uniform sequencing depth across donors was assumed in presence/absence analyses, although this assumption may not hold. In a later genetic analysis, a missense DCLRE1C variant was associated with V-gene and J-gene trimming of TCR beta chains, and the association was replicated in an independent cohort. The study gave a list of around 170 TCR beta chains associated with cytomegalovirus. Because counts were too low, more than 15 rarely observed V segments, including chromosome 9 orphons, were excluded from the earlier analysis of several hundred of the donors. The authors suggested that the approach could potentially be extended to other disease states and immunological phenotypes. A further reported finding was that TCR beta sequences accurately predicted the HLA-A and HLA-B alleles for most subjects in the first cohort. In an earlier analysis of 587 of the donors, most TCR beta V segments were observed in productive rearrangements about 87% or about 30% of the time, broadly matching IMGT annotations. Linkage disequilibrium might explain the correlated functional status among segregating V segments, but an unknown experimental factor could not be ruled out. When HLA alleles, especially DR and DQ, strongly co-occurred, TCR associations were difficult to assign to individual alleles. According to a later analysis, TCR association rates differed among HLA loci, with DRB1 alleles showing the most associated TCRs and HLA-C alleles showing the fewest.

Details on this clone: Its antigen target is currently unknown. It has no much larger one-base neighbor in the sample; base qualities were not kept.

The cohort consisted of 666 healthy bone marrow donors. All cohort members were sampled while nominally healthy, although unrecorded immune exposures were likely present. The donor tested CMV seropositive, placing the donor among the 290 or so seropositive members of the cohort. Every donor gave a peripheral blood sample, and the peripheral blood mononuclear cells from that sample were used for TCR beta sequencing. The Qiagen DNeasy Blood Extraction Kit was used to extract genomic DNA from the blood cell samples. The library was obtained by the immunoSEQ multiplex PCR assay. For the multiplex PCR, a mixture combining 60 forward primers for TCR Vbeta segments and 13 reverse primers for TCR Jbeta segments was used. The CDR3 region of rearranged TCR beta genes was amplified from genomic DNA by a multiplex PCR assay. Amplified TCR beta libraries were sequenced as 87-base-pair reads on the Illumina HiSeq System. In the authors' own workflow: A later analysis tallied 70 million to 100 million unique TCR beta chains across the 666 repertoires, and approximately 12 million of those chains were shared by two or more donors. Raw reads were error-corrected and collapsed into unique sequences by a nearest-neighbor algorithm in which closely related sequences were merged to remove PCR and sequencing errors. To assign V, D and J gene segments, CDR3 sequences were aligned to IMGT reference sequences. For a sequence to be retained, a match of at least six nucleotides to both a V gene segment and a J gene segment was required. Rearrangements were called productive when the CDR3 lacked stop codons and stayed in frame with V and J; all others were non-productive. Following IMGT convention, CDR3 was defined as the stretch from the second conserved V-encoded cysteine up to the conserved J-encoded phenylalanine. The earlier analysis of 587 of the donors excluded any sequence lacking an unambiguous match to a single V gene segment. In an earlier analysis of some 590 of the donors, a V segment was called functional when productive rearrangements were above 56.7%, and segregating when the standard deviation between donors exceeded 5%. A statistical classification framework was built to diagnose cytomegalovirus status from the catalog of TCR beta chain sequences. V and J gene assignment, in a later analysis, came from comparing TCR nucleotide sequences with IMGT/GENE-DB human TR gene sequences. Using the TCRdist pipeline, a later analysis assigned CDR3 sequences along with most-parsimonious VDJ recombination scenarios. In a later analysis, each TCR beta chain was defined by its CDR3 amino acid sequence together with its V-gene family, and reads lacking a unique V-gene family were excluded. To address suspected cross-contamination and a sequencing artifact, a later analysis removed under 600 highly shared, low-generation-probability nucleotide sequences. In a later analysis, a clonal expansion index for each public chain was calculated from normalized within-repertoire ranks of inferred template counts. In a later analysis, generation probabilities were computed using a VDJ recombination model fitted to out-of-frame rearrangements, and the results were checked against IGoR. In a later analysis, hypergeometric tests were used to score TCR-TCR, TCR-HLA and TCR-CMV co-occurrence, with a repertoire-size bias correction applied to TCR pairs. In a later analysis, false discovery rates were estimated by permuting HLA or CMV assignments 20 times. A later analysis grouped co-occurring TCRs with DBSCAN, adding TCRdist sequence similarity when clustering within HLA-allele-positive subsets. Co-occurrence clustering excluded repertoires with fewer than 30,000 or more than 120,000 public chains, plus five with anomalous nucleotide sharing. Sourced from immuneACCESS, this table was stored by TCRdb with only in-frame sequences that have V and J called. A share of the clones is absent; for the studies checked, an unresolved V gene accounts for under half, and the remainder has no known explanation. V and J calls plus clone size are reproduced from that table; the DNA served to infer D and trimming. The sample yields under 250,000 clones; around 80% were counted once. The top ten constitute around 4.3% of the sample.

The CDR3 contains 12 residues, cysteine and phenylalanine counted. Only the CDR3 region is kept as DNA, spanning 36 bases read in frame from base 1. According to the germline V gene (reference sequence), CDR1 reads SEHNR and CDR2 reads FQNEAQ. The V and J ends are trimmed by 8 bases and 9 bases, leaving 11 bases between them. The specimen was PBMCs. The sequence was collected from a woman aged 25 to 39 in good health and CMV-seropositive. The receptor chain draws on TRBV7-9 and TRBJ1-6; no D segment can be confidently identified. This receptor carries the CDR3 CASEAEGSPLHF. The base sequence is TGTGCCAGCGAGGCGGAGGGTTCACCCCTCCACTTT.